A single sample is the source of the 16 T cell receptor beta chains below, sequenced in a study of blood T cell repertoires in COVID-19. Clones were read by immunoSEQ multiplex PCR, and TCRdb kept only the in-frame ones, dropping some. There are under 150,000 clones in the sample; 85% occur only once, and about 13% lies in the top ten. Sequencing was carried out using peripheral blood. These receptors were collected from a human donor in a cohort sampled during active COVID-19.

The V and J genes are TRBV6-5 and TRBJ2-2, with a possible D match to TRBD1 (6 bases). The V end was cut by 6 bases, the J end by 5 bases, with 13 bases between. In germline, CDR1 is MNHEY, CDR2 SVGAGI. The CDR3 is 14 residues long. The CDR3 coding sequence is TGTGCCAGCAGAACTACAGGGTTGACCGGGGAGCTGTTTTTT. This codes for CASRTTGLTGELFF.

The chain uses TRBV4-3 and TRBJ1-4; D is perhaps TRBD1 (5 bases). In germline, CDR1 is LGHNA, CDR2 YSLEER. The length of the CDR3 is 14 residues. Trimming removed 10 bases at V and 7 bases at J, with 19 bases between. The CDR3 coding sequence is TGCGCCAACAGTCCGACAGTTACAATTGAAAAACTGTTTTTT. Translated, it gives CANSPTVTIEKLFF.

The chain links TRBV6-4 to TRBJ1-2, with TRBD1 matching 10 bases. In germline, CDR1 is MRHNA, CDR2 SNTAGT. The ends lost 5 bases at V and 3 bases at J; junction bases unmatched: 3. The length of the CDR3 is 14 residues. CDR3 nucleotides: TGTGCCAGCAGTCTGGACAGGGGGGACTATGGCTACACCTTC. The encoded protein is CASSLDRGDYGYTF.

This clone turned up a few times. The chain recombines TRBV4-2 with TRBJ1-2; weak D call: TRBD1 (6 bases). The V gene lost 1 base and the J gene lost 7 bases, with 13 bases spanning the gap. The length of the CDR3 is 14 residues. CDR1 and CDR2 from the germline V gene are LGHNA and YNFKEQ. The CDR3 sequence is CASSQVPGAGGYTF. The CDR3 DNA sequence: TGTGCCAGCAGCCAAGTCCCAGGGGCAGGTGGCTACACCTTC.

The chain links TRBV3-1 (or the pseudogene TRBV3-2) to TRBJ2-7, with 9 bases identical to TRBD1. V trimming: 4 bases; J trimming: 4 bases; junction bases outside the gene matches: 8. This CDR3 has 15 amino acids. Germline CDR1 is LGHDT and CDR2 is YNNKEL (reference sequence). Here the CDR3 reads CASSLVGTGTYEQYF. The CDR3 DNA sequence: TGTGCCAGCAGCCTAGTCGGGACAGGGACGTACGAGCAGTACTTC.

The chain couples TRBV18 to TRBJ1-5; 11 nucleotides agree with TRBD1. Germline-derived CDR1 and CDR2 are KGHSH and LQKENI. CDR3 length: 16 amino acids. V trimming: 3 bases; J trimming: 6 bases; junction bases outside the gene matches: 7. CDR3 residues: CASSPTGQGGGQPQHF. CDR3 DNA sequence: TGTGCCAGCTCACCCACGGGACAGGGGGGCGGTCAGCCCCAGCATTTT.

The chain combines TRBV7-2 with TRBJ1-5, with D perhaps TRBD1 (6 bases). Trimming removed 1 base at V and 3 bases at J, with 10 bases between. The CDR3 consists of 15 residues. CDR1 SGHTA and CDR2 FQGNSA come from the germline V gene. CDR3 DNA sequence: TGTGCCAGCAGCTTAGACAGGGACCCCAATCAGCCCCAGCATTTT. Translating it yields CASSLDRDPNQPQHF. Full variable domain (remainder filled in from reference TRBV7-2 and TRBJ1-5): GAGVSQSPSNKVTEKGKDVELRCDPISGHTALYWYRQSLGQGLEFLIYFQGNSAPDKSGLPSDRFSAERTGGSVSTLTIQRTQQEDSAVYLCASSLDRDPNQPQHFGDGTRLSIL.

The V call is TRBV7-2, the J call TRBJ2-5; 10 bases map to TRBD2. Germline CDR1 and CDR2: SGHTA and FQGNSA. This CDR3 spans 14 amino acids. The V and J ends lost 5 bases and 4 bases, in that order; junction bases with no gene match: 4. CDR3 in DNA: TGTGCCAGCAGCATCACTAGCGGGGTAGAGACCCAGTACTTC. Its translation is CASSITSGVETQYF.

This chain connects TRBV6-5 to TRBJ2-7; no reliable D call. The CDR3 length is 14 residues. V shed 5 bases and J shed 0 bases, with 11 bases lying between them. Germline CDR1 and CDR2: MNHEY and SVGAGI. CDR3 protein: CASSLDRSSYEQYF. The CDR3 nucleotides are TGTGCCAGCAGTCTCGATAGGAGCTCCTACGAGCAGTACTTC.

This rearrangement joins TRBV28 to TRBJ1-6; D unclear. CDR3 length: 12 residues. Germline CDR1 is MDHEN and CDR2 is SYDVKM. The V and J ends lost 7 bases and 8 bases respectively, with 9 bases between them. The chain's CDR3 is CASTPRDSPLHF. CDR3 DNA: TGTGCCAGCACCCCAAGAGATTCACCCCTCCACTTT.

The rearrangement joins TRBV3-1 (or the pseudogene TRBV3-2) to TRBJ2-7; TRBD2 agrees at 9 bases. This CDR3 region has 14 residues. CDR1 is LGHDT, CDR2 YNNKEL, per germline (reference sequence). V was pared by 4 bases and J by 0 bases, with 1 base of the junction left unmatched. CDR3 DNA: TGTGCCAGCAGCCGTAGCGGGGGCTCCTACGAGCAGTACTTC. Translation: CASSRSGGSYEQYF.

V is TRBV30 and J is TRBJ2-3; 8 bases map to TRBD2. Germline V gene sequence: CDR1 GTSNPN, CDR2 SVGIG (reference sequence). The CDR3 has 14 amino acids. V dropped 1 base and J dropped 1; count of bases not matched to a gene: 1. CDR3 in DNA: TGTGCCTGGAGTGGAGCGGGGGGCACAGATACGCAGTATTTT. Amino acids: CAWSGAGGTDTQYF.

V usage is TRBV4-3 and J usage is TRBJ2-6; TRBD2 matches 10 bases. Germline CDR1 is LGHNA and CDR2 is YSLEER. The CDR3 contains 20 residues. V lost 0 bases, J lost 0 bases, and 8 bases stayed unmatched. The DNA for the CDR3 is TGCGCCAGCAGCCAAGATCTAGTGGCTAGCGGGGGCTCTGGGGCCAACGTCCTGACTTTC. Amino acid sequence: CASSQDLVASGGSGANVLTF.

CDR3 nucleotides: TGCGCCAGCAGCTCCGGGACAGCCGAAAACACCATATATTTT. Translation: CASSSGTAENTIYF. The chain carries TRBV5-1 and TRBJ1-3; 7 bases agree with TRBD1. V shed 3 bases, J shed 6 bases, and the junction held 6 bases outside the gene matches. Germline V gene sequence: CDR1 SGHRS, CDR2 YFSETQ. The CDR3 contains 14 residues.

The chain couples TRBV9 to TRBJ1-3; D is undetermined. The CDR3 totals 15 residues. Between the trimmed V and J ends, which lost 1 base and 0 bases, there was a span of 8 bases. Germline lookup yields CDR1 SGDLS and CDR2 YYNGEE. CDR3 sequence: CASSVSSLSGNTIYF. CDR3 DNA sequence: TGTGCCAGCAGCGTATCGTCTCTCTCTGGAAACACCATATATTTT.

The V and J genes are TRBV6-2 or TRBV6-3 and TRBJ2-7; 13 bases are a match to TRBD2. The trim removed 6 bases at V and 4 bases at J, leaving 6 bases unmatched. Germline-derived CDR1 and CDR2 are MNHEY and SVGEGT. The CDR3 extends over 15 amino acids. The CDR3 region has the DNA TGTGCCAGCAGCGAACTAGCGGGGGGGCCTTACGAGCAGTACTTC. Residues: CASSELAGGPYEQYF.